These T cell receptor beta chains were read from a single sample in a study of T cell repertoires in cytomegalovirus infection. TCRdb independently ran MiXCR on the reads; one entry per CDR3 protein. Found here are 300,000 to 400,000 distinct CDR3 sequences, less than 20% of them singletons; the top ten hold about 10%. The sequenced sample was PBMCs. These receptors were taken from a human donor in good health (CMV status not recorded). Some clones in this sample may be carry-over from other donors' samples. CDR3s include the opening cysteine and the closing phenylalanine or tryptophan. The D gene is left open where the match is weak.

d_call: -
v_call: TRBV20-1
cdr3_aa: CSAWGDQETQYF

d_call: TRBD1
v_call: TRBV10-3
cdr3_aa: CAISAGTGPYSPLHF

d_call: -
v_call: TRBV20-1
cdr3_aa: CSARDRGEKLFF

d_call: -
v_call: TRBV19
cdr3_aa: CASSIMFGTEAFF

d_call: -
v_call: TRBV27
cdr3_aa: CASSRRSVETYEQYF

d_call: -
v_call: TRBV20-1
cdr3_aa: CSVKGGTEAFF

d_call: -
v_call: TRBV4-1
cdr3_aa: CASSQGEVSEAFF

d_call: -
v_call: TRBV28
cdr3_aa: CASKRPSNYGYTF

d_call: -
v_call: TRBV7-2
cdr3_aa: CASSLTRQYNSPLHF

d_call: -
v_call: TRBV6-1
cdr3_aa: CASSPSRPGGGTVYF

d_call: -
v_call: TRBV4-1
cdr3_aa: CASSLRYSGQASYEQYF

d_call: -
v_call: TRBV7-6
cdr3_aa: CASSRPGYEQYF

d_call: TRBD1
v_call: TRBV7-2
cdr3_aa: CASSLSHAPGQGMNEQFF

d_call: -
v_call: TRBV5-6
cdr3_aa: CASSLAGAKEGYTF

d_call: TRBD1
v_call: TRBV30
cdr3_aa: CAWSYRDRSSYEQYF

d_call: -
v_call: TRBV7-6
cdr3_aa: CASSPQRSPYEQYF

d_call: -
v_call: TRBV12-3/TRBV12-4
cdr3_aa: CASSFLRNNEQFF

d_call: -
v_call: TRBV7-2
cdr3_aa: CASSAWAGRVNSPLHF

d_call: -
v_call: TRBV6-2/TRBV6-3
cdr3_aa: CASSYSSSYEQYF

d_call: -
v_call: TRBV7-8
cdr3_aa: CASSSLEAGQPQHF

d_call: -
v_call: TRBV20-1
cdr3_aa: CSARDLKGSSKSVYGYTF

d_call: -
v_call: TRBV7-9
cdr3_aa: CASSIQGGNEQFF

d_call: -
v_call: TRBV19
cdr3_aa: CATWDPDSSYNERFF

d_call: TRBD2
v_call: TRBV7-2
cdr3_aa: CASSLPLAGGVETQYF